This T cell receptor (beta chain) was sequenced during a study of cytomegalovirus exposure and HLA in healthy donors. The CDR3 totals 14 residues. Germline V CDR1 and CDR2: SNHLY, FYNNEI. The V gene lost 7 bases and the J gene lost 2 bases, with 14 bases spanning the gap. Primers: 60 Vbeta forward and 13 Jbeta reverse. Only in-frame clones appear in the TCRdb table, and some are missing; sequencing was by immunoSEQ multiplex PCR. The sample carries 200,000 to 250,000 clones, about 80% recorded once. This chain uses TRBV2 with TRBJ2-5; the D gene is possibly TRBD1 (6 bases). Material for sequencing was PBMCs. The receptor comes from a woman aged 55-70 years in good health and CMV-seropositive. DNA for the CDR3: TGTGCCAGCAAGGGTGCGCAGGGGCAAGAGACCCAGTACTTC. It codes for CASKGAQGQETQYF.